This T cell receptor (beta chain) was observed in a study of T cells after yellow fever vaccination. Study background: EM, EMRA, CM and Tscm memory subsets were separated by sorting (using CD3, CD45RA, CCR7 and CD95). When fractions had low cell numbers, they were prepared with SMART-Seq v4 Ultra Low Input.

Study findings and constraints: Though it reached lower strength, the secondary response hit its peak faster, day 5 versus 15.

In making TCR cDNA, 5'RACE template switching added a universal primer site and UMIs to it. TCRdb itself ran the 5' RACE reads through MiXCR, one entry per CDR3 protein. The data show over 45,000 distinct CDR3 sequences, around 6.1% seen once. Sequencing was performed on PBMCs, either bulk or a sorted T-cell subset (CD4+, CD8+, memory, or dextramer-sorted; not recorded which), taken on the day of the yellow fever booster vaccination. This sequence was found in a man aged 18 to 30 who received the YFV17D yellow fever vaccine.

CDR3 protein: CASSPTSGGPSGELFF. The CDR3, as DNA: TGTGCCAGCAGCCCGACTAGCGGGGGGCCCTCCGGGGAGCTGTTTTTT. The genes are TRBV7-9 and TRBJ2-2; 13 bases are shared with TRBD2. Losses at the gene ends were 5 bases for V and 6 bases for J; bases not matched to a gene: 6. Germline CDR1 is SEHNR and CDR2 is FQNEAQ (reference sequence). CDR3 length: 16 residues.